This record concerns one TCR beta chain sequence. From germline, CDR1 is SGHTA and CDR2 FQGTGA. CDR3 length equals 15 residues. J lost 5 bases, V lost 2 bases, and 4 bases had no gene match. This entry belongs to a study of cytomegalovirus exposure and HLA in healthy donors. Primers for the PCR totalled 60 Vbeta and 13 Jbeta. TCRdb's copy holds only in-frame clones and misses some; the assay was immunoSEQ multiplex PCR. The sample includes approximately 170,000 clones, 76% of them seen just once. The genes are TRBV7-3 and TRBJ2-5; 11 positions agree with TRBD2. This TCR derives from a female donor in good health and CMV-seronegative. The sample comprised PBMCs. Here the CDR3 DNA reads TGTGCCAGCAGCTTAGCTAGCGGGAGGCTGGAGACCCAGTACTTC. It translates to CASSLASGRLETQYF.